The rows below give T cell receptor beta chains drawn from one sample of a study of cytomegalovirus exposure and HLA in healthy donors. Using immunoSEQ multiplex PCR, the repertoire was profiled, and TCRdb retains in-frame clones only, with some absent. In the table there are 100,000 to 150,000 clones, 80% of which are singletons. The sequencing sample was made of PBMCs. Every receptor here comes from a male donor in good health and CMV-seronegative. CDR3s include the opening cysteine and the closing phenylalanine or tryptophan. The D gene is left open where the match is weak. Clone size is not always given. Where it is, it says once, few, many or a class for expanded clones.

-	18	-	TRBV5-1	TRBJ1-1	TGCGCCAGCAGCTTGGCTGTCAGGGGCGGTTCTCCGAACACTGAAGCTTTCTTT	CASSLAVRGGSPNTEAFF
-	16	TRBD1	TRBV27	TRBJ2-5	TGTGCCAGCAGTTTATGGGCAGGGGGTAGACAAGAGACCCAGTACTTC	CASSLWAGGRQETQYF
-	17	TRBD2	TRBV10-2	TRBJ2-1	TGCGCCAGCACCGCCCCAAGTACTAGCGGGGGGAACAATGAGCAGTTCTTC	CASTAPSTSGGNNEQFF
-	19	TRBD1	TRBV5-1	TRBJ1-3	TGCGCCAGCAGCTTGTCCCGAACGACAGGGGCACACCCTGGAAACACCATATATTTT	CASSLSRTTGAHPGNTIYF
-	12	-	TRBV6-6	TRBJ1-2	TGTGCCAGCTGGGGGGGCCCAGATGGCTACACCTTC	CASWGGPDGYTF
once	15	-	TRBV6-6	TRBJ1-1	TGTGCCAGCAGTTACAGGTTGCCCGGAGACACTGAAGCTTTCTTT	CASSYRLPGDTEAFF
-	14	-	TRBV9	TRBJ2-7	TGTGCCAGCAGCGTAGGGCCTAGCTCCTACGAGCAGTACTTC	CASSVGPSSYEQYF
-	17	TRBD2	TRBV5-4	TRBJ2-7	TGTGCCAGCAGCTCCGCAAGCGGGCGGGAGGGCCCCCACGAGCAGTACTTC	CASSSASGREGPHEQYF
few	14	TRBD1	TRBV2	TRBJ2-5	TGTGCCAGCAGGGCTCGGACAGGGCAAGAGACCCAGTACTTC	CASRARTGQETQYF
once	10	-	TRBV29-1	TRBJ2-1	TGCAGCGTTGGGGCTCATGAGCAGTTCTTC	CSVGAHEQFF
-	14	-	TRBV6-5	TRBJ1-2	TGTGCCAGCAGTTACGACAGGAAAAACTATGGCTACACCTTC	CASSYDRKNYGYTF
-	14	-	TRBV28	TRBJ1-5	TGTGCCAGCAGTTCCGGGAGGGGCTATCAGCCCCAGCATTTT	CASSSGRGYQPQHF
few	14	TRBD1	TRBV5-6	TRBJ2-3	TGTGCCAGCAGCTCGGGACAGGGATACGATACGCAGTATTTT	CASSSGQGYDTQYF
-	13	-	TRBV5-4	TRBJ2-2	TGTGCCAGCAGTCCGGGTCTCACCGGGGAGCTGTTTTTT	CASSPGLTGELFF
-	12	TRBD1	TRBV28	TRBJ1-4	TGTGCCAGCAGGGGACAGGGGGAAAAACTGTTTTTT	CASRGQGEKLFF
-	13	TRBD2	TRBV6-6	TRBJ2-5	TGTGCCAGCAGTTACCAAAACGGCGGGAGGAAGTACTTC	CASSYQNGGRKYF
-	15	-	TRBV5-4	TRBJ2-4	TGTGCCAGCAGCGAAGCGGGACATGACAAAAACAGTCAGTACTTC	CASSEAGHDKNSQYF
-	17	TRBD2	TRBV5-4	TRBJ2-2	TGTGCCAGCAGGGCCGGACTAGCGGGGGGGAACACCGGGGAGCTGTTTTTT	CASRAGLAGGNTGELFF
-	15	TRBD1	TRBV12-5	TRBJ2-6	TGTGCTAGTGGCCCAGGGGGCCTGGGGGCCAACGGCCTGACTTTC	CASGPGGLGANGLTF
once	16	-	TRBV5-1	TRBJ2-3	TGCGCCAGCAGCTTGGCCGAGACAGCTTGGGGAGATACGCAGTATTTT	CASSLAETAWGDTQYF
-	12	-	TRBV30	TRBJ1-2	TGTGCCTGGAGTCAGGGGTACGGTGGCTACACCTTC	CAWSQGYGGYTF
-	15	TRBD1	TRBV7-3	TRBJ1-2	TGTGCCAGCAGCTTCCACGGGACAGATAATTATGGCTACACCTTC	CASSFHGTDNYGYTF
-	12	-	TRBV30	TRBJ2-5	TGTGCCTGGGGTGTCGAACTGAAGACCCAGTACTTC	CAWGVELKTQYF
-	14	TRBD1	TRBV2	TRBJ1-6	TGTGCCAGCGGCCAAAGGACAGGGAATTCACCCCTCCACTTT	CASGQRTGNSPLHF
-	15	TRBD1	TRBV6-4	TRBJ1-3	TGTGCCAGCAGTGGACAGGGGGCAACTGGAAACACCATATATTTT	CASSGQGATGNTIYF
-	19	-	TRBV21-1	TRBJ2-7	TGTGCCAGCAGCAAGGACGGAGACAGGGGGGTTGTAGGACCCTACGAGCAGTACTTC	CASSKDGDRGVVGPYEQYF
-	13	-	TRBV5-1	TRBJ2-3	TGCGCCAGCAGCTCCGTAAGCACAGATACGCAGTATTTT	CASSSVSTDTQYF
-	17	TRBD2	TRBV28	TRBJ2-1	TGTGCCAGCAGTTTTAGGTTAAGGGGACTAGCCTACAATGAGCAGTTCTTC	CASSFRLRGLAYNEQFF
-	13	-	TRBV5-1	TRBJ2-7	TGCGCCAGCAGCTTGGAGAGAGCTTACGAGCAGTACTTC	CASSLERAYEQYF
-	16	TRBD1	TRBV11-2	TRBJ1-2	TGTGCCAGCAGCTACGGGACAGGGGGGACTAACTATGGCTACACCTTC	CASSYGTGGTNYGYTF
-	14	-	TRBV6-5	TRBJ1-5	TGTGCCAGCAGTTACAACAGGGCCGGGCAGCCCCAGCATTTT	CASSYNRAGQPQHF
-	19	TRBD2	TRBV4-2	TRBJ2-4	TGTGCCAGCAGCCAAGCCCAAGCTAGCGGGAACCTAGCCAAAAACAGTCAGTACTTC	CASSQAQASGNLAKNSQYF